Below, one TCR beta chain is given with its context. In the source study's methods: Amplification from reference gene primers served as the basis for estimated nucleated cell counts. The protocol was immunoSEQ multiplex PCR, while the TCRdb copy is restricted to in-frame clones and leaves out a portion. V and J calls and clone size are copied from that table; D and trimming were computed from the DNA. Of about 130,000 clones listed, roughly 77% were seen once; the top ten hold roughly 4.9%. Enrolled during active infection, Seattle patients were then followed longitudinally. CDR3 size: 15 residues. The germline V gene has CDR1 LGHDT and CDR2 YNNKEL (reference sequence). Deletions cut 4 bases from V and 4 bases from J, with 16 bases between. This sample stems from a study of blood T cell repertoires in COVID-19. Across the study: The United States, Italy and Spain provided the acute and convalescent COVID-19 samples.

The V call is TRBV3-1 (or the pseudogene TRBV3-2), the J call TRBJ2-5; a possible D gene is TRBD2 (6 bases). This clonotype was obtained from a woman aged 70-85 years with COVID-19, enrolled during active disease. Source material: peripheral blood. CDR3 residues: CASSRLPGERETQYF. The DNA of the CDR3 is TGTGCCAGCAGCCGCCTACCGGGAGAAAGAGAGACCCAGTACTTC.